Below, 10 T cell receptor beta chains from the same sample are listed, as sequenced in a study of technical replicates of blood from a handful of donors. Generated by immunoSEQ multiplex PCR, the TCRdb table keeps only in-frame clones and is missing some. The table shows about 100,000 clones, with 85% to 95% occurring only once. The sequencing input was T cells isolated from PBMCs. The receptor source for this set is a human donor in good health.

The chain is built from TRBV7-9 and TRBJ2-3, with 10 bases identical to TRBD2. V gave up 5 bases and J gave up 3 bases; unmatched junction bases: 5. The CDR3 is 15 residues long. CDR1 is SEHNR and CDR2 is FQNEAQ in the germline V gene (reference sequence). The CDR3 sequence is CASSPPGLATDTQYF. The CDR3 DNA is TGTGCCAGCAGCCCACCGGGACTAGCGACAGATACGCAGTATTTT.

The chain has TRBV4-1 and TRBJ1-5; a possible D gene is TRBD1 (5 bases). The CDR3 runs 16 residues. V shed 1 base and J shed 2 bases, with 12 bases lying between them. From germline, CDR1 is MGHRA and CDR2 YSYEKL. CDR3 nucleotide sequence: TGCGCCAGCAGCCAAGGACAAGGGGTCGGCAATCAGCCCCAGCATTTT. Residues: CASSQGQGVGNQPQHF.

This clone has a single count. V gene TRBV11-2 combines with J gene TRBJ2-1; D not resolved. Germline loops: CDR1 SGHAT, CDR2 FQNNGV. Trimming removed 0 bases from V and 7 bases from J, with 13 bases in between. The CDR3 sequence is 15 residues long. CDR3 residues: CASSLDPWQINEQFF. In DNA form, the CDR3 reads TGTGCCAGCAGCTTAGATCCTTGGCAGATTAATGAGCAGTTCTTC. The full variable domain, in which reference TRBV11-2 and TRBJ2-1 provide the parts outside the CDR3, is EAGVAQSPRYKIIEKRQSVAFWCNPISGHATLYWYQQILGQGPKLLIQFQNNGVVDDSQLPKDRFSAERLKGVDSTLKIQPAKLEDSAVYLCASSLDPWQINEQFFGPGTRLTVL.

The chain recombines TRBV7-8 with TRBJ2-1; tentative D call: TRBD2 (5 bases). The CDR3 spans 17 residues. Germline V gives CDR1 SGHVS, CDR2 FQNEAQ. Trimming removed 0 bases at V and 0 bases at J, with 12 bases between. The CDR3 coding sequence is TGTGCCAGCAGCTTAGCATTTCTTGGGAGCTCCTACAATGAGCAGTTCTTC. It yields the protein CASSLAFLGSSYNEQFF.

The V call is TRBV27, the J call TRBJ1-2, with D possibly being TRBD1 (6 bases). Germline V gene sequence: CDR1 MNHEY, CDR2 SMNVEV (reference sequence). The CDR3 has 17 amino acids. Between the trimmed V and J ends, which lost 3 bases and 7 bases, there was a span of 24 bases. The chain's CDR3 is CASSFLDPAQGGFGYTF. The CDR3 DNA follows: TGTGCCAGCAGTTTCCTTGACCCCGCACAGGGTGGATTTGGCTACACCTTC.

This clone came up once. The chain employs TRBV29-1 and TRBJ1-2; the D is unclear. The CDR3 covers 10 residues. The ends were cut back, 4 bases at V and 3 bases at J, with 3 bases in the middle. CDR1 and CDR2 from the germline V gene are SQVTM and ANQGSEA. DNA of the CDR3: TGCAGCGTTGCGGACTATGGCTACACCTTC. This translates into CSVADYGYTF. Complete variable domain (other parts from reference TRBV29-1 and TRBJ1-2): SAVISQKPSRDICQRGTSLTIQCQVDSQVTMMFWYRQQPGQSLTLIATANQGSEATYESGFVIDKFPISRPNLTFSTLTVSNMSPEDSSIYLCSVADYGYTFGSGTRLTVV.

The chain couples TRBV7-9 to TRBJ2-1; 9 bases are a match to TRBD2. There are 16 residues in the CDR3. Germline loops: CDR1 SEHNR, CDR2 FQNEAQ (reference sequence). With V trimmed by 5 bases and J by 4 bases, 9 bases remained unmatched. Written as DNA, the CDR3 is TGTGCCAGCAGCGAAGGGGGTAGCGGGAGTTACAATGAGCAGTTCTTC. It specifies CASSEGGSGSYNEQFF.

This chain connects TRBV19 to TRBJ2-2; D remains unclear. The CDR3 has 14 residues. The germline V gene encodes CDR1 LNHDA and CDR2 SQIVND (reference sequence). The V gene lost 7 bases and the J gene lost 1 base, with 10 bases spanning the gap. This CDR3 is CASTTDMNTGELFF. The CDR3 DNA reads as TGTGCCAGTACTACAGATATGAACACCGGGGAGCTGTTTTTT.

The gene calls are TRBV27 and TRBJ1-2, with 10 bases identical to TRBD1. Germline CDR1 and CDR2: MNHEY and SMNVEV (reference sequence). The J segment lost 8 bases and the V segment lost 5 bases, leaving 5 bases of the junction unmatched. The CDR3 spans 13 residues. The CDR3 nucleotides are TGTGCCAGCAGTCCATGGACAGGGGGAGGCTACACCTTC. Protein sequence: CASSPWTGGGYTF.

In its sample, this clone was seen a few times. The chain recombines TRBV5-1 with TRBJ1-2, with 11 bases fitting TRBD1. The CDR3 covers 13 residues. Trimming cost V 6 bases and J 5 bases; bases outside gene matches: 3. Germline CDR1 and CDR2: SGHRS and YFSETQ. The CDR3, as DNA: TGCGCCAGCACCCGGGACAGGGGGTATGGCTACACCTTC. Residues: CASTRDRGYGYTF. Looking up the rest from reference TRBV5-1 and TRBJ1-2 gives the full variable domain: KAGVTQTPRYLIKTRGQQVTLSCSPISGHRSVSWYQQTPGQGLQFLFEYFSETQRNKGNFPGRFSGRQFSNSRSEMNVSTLELGDSALYLCASTRDRGYGYTFGSGTRLTVV.